This T cell receptor beta chain was observed in a study of blood T cell repertoires in COVID-19. Libraries were prepared by immunoSEQ multiplex PCR; TCRdb keeps only in-frame clonotypes and omits some of them. The top ten hold 3.9% of the sample, which has some 340,000 clones, roughly nine tenths seen once. V lost 6 bases, J lost 13 bases, and 18 bases lay in between. This CDR3 comprises 12 residues. The specimen sequenced was PBMCs or T cells enriched from blood (not recorded which). The chain is built from TRBV12-3 or TRBV12-4 and TRBJ2-5, with a weak D call TRBD2 (6 bases). The TCR was taken from a woman aged 25 to 39 who had been exposed to COVID-19. The CDR3 here is CASSYTPGLGYF. The CDR3, as DNA: TGTGCCAGCAGCTACACACCGGGACTCGGGTACTTC.